This entry concerns a single TCR beta chain. Its specificity is unknown. These data are taken from a study of Ad26.COV2.S vaccination and SARS-CoV-2 variants. Study-wide context: Donor was one of the participants in the Ad26.COV2.S arm of the COV1001 trial. Ad26.COV2.S was injected intramuscularly once or twice, 56 days apart.

Study results and caveats: Measurement of non-spike TCR breadth gave similar results in vaccine and placebo recipients. Ad26.COV2.S recipients had broader spike-specific TCRs (P = 0.0014).

The assay was immunoSEQ multiplex PCR, and TCRdb's table has in-frame clones only and misses some. Among about 410,000 clones listed, approximately 91% were seen once. Treatment: approximately 18 received Ad26.COV2.S at low or high dose, single or two shots; about 5 received placebo; per-sample allocation not given. Sampling occurred on day 63 after the first vaccine or placebo injection. V gave up 0 bases and J gave up 9 bases, with 9 bases separating them. The CDR3 has 14 amino acids. The germline V gene encodes CDR1 MNHNS and CDR2 SASEGT. This rearrangement joins TRBV6-1 to TRBJ1-6; no reliable D call. The sequence came from a person aged 18-60 years who received the Ad26.COV2.S COVID-19 vaccine or a placebo. The specimen was peripheral blood, collected in a trial of Ad26.COV2.S vaccine versus placebo. CDR3 loop: CASSEAFRSSPLHF. The CDR3 nucleotides are TGTGCCAGCAGTGAAGCATTCAGGAGTTCACCCCTCCACTTT.